This is a list of T cell receptor beta chains from one sample in a study of blood T cell repertoires in COVID-19. Profiled with immunoSEQ multiplex PCR; TCRdb holds only in-frame clones, not every one. Of around 120,000 clones in the sample, about 90% were seen once. The sequencing input was peripheral blood. The receptors were sampled from a man in his 70s who had recovered from COVID-19. CDR3s include the opening cysteine and the closing phenylalanine or tryptophan. A D gene is named only where the DNA matches it firmly. Some rows mark clone size as missing; the rest say once, few, many or name a class of expanded clone.

v_call	d_call	j_call	clone_size	cdr3_nt	cdr3_aa
TRBV7-6	TRBD1	TRBJ1-4	.	TGTGCCAGCAGACGTACAGGGGCGACTAATGAAAAACTGTTTTTT	CASRRTGATNEKLFF
TRBV29-1	TRBD1	TRBJ1-4	.	TGCAGCGCCTTAGCCTCAGGGGGGAATGAAAAACTGTTTTTT	CSALASGGNEKLFF
TRBV4-2	TRBD2	TRBJ2-4	.	TGTGCCAGCAGCCAAGCGACTAGCGGGATAACCAAAAACATTCAGTACTTC	CASSQATSGITKNIQYF
TRBV11-2	TRBD1	TRBJ2-5	.	TGTGCCAGCAACCCTTCGGACAGGGAAGGGCAAGAGACCCAGTACTTC	CASNPSDREGQETQYF
TRBV28	.	TRBJ1-5	few	TGTGCCAGCACCCTAGGTGTTTTCGGCAATCAGCCCCAGCATTTT	CASTLGVFGNQPQHF
TRBV7-2	.	TRBJ1-1	.	TGTGCCAGCACCCAAATGGGGGGACGACCTAACACTGAAGCTTTCTTT	CASTQMGGRPNTEAFF
TRBV2	TRBD2	TRBJ2-1	.	TGTGCCAGCAGGTTAGCGGGAGGTGCGGGCAATGAGCAGTTCTTC	CASRLAGGAGNEQFF
TRBV6-5	TRBD1	TRBJ2-5	.	TGTGCCAGCAGTAACACAGGGGTCGGGACCCAGTACTTC	CASSNTGVGTQYF
TRBV15	.	TRBJ1-4	.	TGTGCCACCAGCAGAGATCTGGCAATTAATGAAAAACTGTTTTTT	CATSRDLAINEKLFF
TRBV30	.	TRBJ1-5	.	TGTGCCTGGAGTGACAGGCAGGGGAGCAGAAAGCCCCAGCATTTT	CAWSDRQGSRKPQHF
TRBV10-2	TRBD2	TRBJ2-5	.	TGCGCCAGCAGTGAGACTAGCGGCTACCGGGCGGCCCAGTACTTC	CASSETSGYRAAQYF
TRBV28	.	TRBJ2-7	.	TGTGCCAGCAGTTTGATCGCCGGGATATTCGAGCAGTACTTC	CASSLIAGIFEQYF
TRBV5-6	TRBD1	TRBJ1-1	.	TGTGCCAGCAGCTTGGAAGTTGAGGGGGCGCGGAGTGAAGCTTTCTTT	CASSLEVEGARSEAFF
TRBV6-5	.	TRBJ2-3	.	TGTGCCAGCAGTTACTCGAGCGGTACGCAGTATTTT	CASSYSSGTQYF
TRBV18	TRBD2	TRBJ2-3	.	TGTGCCAGCTCCGGCGGGAGGGCCTTAGATACGCAGTATTTT	CASSGGRALDTQYF
TRBV4-3	.	TRBJ2-7	.	TGCGCCAGCAGCCAAAGATCAGGGCAGGGAAGCTACGAGCAGTACTTC	CASSQRSGQGSYEQYF
TRBV7-9	.	TRBJ1-5	few	TGTGCCAGCAGCAGCCGACAGGAGCGCAATCAGCCCCAGCATTTT	CASSSRQERNQPQHF
TRBV5-1	.	TRBJ1-5	once	TGCGCCAGCAGCTTGGAACCGGATCAGCCCCAGCATTTT	CASSLEPDQPQHF
TRBV28	.	TRBJ1-2	.	TGTGCCAGCAGTCCCCCTCCCGGCAGGCGAAACTATGGCTACACCTTC	CASSPPPGRRNYGYTF
TRBV2	.	TRBJ2-5	.	TGTGCCAGCAGTGAATGGGGCGGAGACCAAGAGACCCAGTACTTC	CASSEWGGDQETQYF
TRBV5-1	TRBD2	TRBJ2-2	.	TGCGCCAGCAGCTTGGACGGGAGGGCCTCCGGGGAGCTGTTTTTT	CASSLDGRASGELFF